These 27 T cell receptor beta chains share one sample of origin, sequenced in a study of blood T cells in healthy people across ages. It was with a sample-barcoded 5' primer and a J-beta primer mix that a second PCR of roughly 7 to 11 cycles was run. MiXCR was run by TCRdb on the 5' RACE reads, yielding one entry per CDR3 protein. This sample has 600,000 to 800,000 distinct CDR3 sequences, with 20% to 25% found just once. The specimen sequenced was blood. The receptors originated from a man aged 65-85 years in good health.

This chain joins TRBV29-1 and TRBJ2-5, with D possibly called TRBD1 or TRBD2 (5 bases each). The CDR3 is made up of 12 amino acids. CDR1 and CDR2 (germline): SQVTM, ANQGSEA. V was pared by 8 bases and J by 2 bases, with 12 bases between. The DNA of the CDR3 is TGCAGCATAACTTGGGGGCAAGAGACCCAGTACTTC. This gives the protein CSITWGQETQYF.

This clonotype was observed many times. The V call is TRBV20-1, the J call TRBJ2-3; the D is unclear. The CDR3 is made up of 15 amino acids. Trimming cost V 6 bases and J 2 bases, with 18 bases left between them. Per the germline V gene, CDR1 is DFQATT and CDR2 is SNEGSKA (reference sequence). In DNA, the CDR3 is TGCAGTGCCAGTTCGGTCTCGCGGAACACAGATACGCAGTATTTT. It encodes CSASSVSRNTDTQYF.

The rearrangement joins TRBV6-1 to TRBJ2-5; 9 nucleotides agree with TRBD2. Judging by the DNA end, TRBJ2-1 fits better; the J call may be wrong. This CDR3 comprises 14 residues. CDR1 MNHNS and CDR2 SASEGT come from the germline V gene. The CDR3 bases are TGTGCCACCCTGACTAGCGGCTATTACAATGAGCAGTTCTTC. Translation gives CATLTSGYYNEQFF.

This rearrangement joins TRBV5-1 to TRBJ1-5, with D unclear. Germline CDR1 and CDR2: SGHRS and YFSETQ. The CDR3 runs to 10 residues. V shed 2 bases and J shed 9 bases, with 3 bases lying between them. CDR3 in amino acids: CASSFRPQHF. The CDR3 nucleotides read TGCGCCAGCAGCTTTCGGCCCCAGCATTTT.

This clonotype was observed many times. The V call is TRBV4-1, the J call TRBJ2-7; 7 nucleotides match TRBD1. The CDR3 has 14 amino acids. The V and J ends lost 4 bases and 2 bases, in that order; junction bases with no gene match: 5. The germline V gene has CDR1 MGHRA and CDR2 YSYEKL. DNA for the CDR3: TGCGCCAGCAGCCGAGGACAGGCAACCTACGAGCAGTACTTC. Residues: CASSRGQATYEQYF.

This clonotype appeared many times. The chain joins TRBV12-3 or TRBV12-4 to TRBJ2-1; 9 positions agree with TRBD2. CDR3 length: 15 residues. V was clipped by 5 bases and J by 4 bases; unmatched bases: 6. CDR3 nucleotide sequence: TGTGCCAGCAGTATACTAGCGGGCCCGTACAATGAGCAGTTCTTC. It yields the protein CASSILAGPYNEQFF.

J is TRBJ2-1 and V is TRBV20-1, with 13 bases lining up with TRBD2. The ends lost 1 base at V and 0 bases at J; junction bases unmatched: 12. The CDR3 spans 20 residues. Germline loops: CDR1 DFQATT, CDR2 SNEGSKA (reference sequence). The CDR3 loop is CSARGDTGTSGMSSYNEQFF. The CDR3 DNA reads TGCAGTGCTAGAGGGGATACCGGGACTAGCGGGATGAGCTCCTACAATGAGCAGTTCTTC.

Many counts were recorded for this clonotype. V and J are TRBV5-6 and TRBJ1-4; no firm D call. The ends were cut back, 0 bases at V and 8 bases at J, with 17 bases in the middle. The CDR3 is 16 amino acids. Per the germline V gene, CDR1 is SGHDT and CDR2 is YYEEEE. The CDR3 is CASSLEIGGLREKLFF. CDR3 nucleotide sequence: TGTGCCAGCAGCTTGGAGATCGGCGGACTGCGGGAAAAACTGTTTTTT.

This clonotype has a handful of counts. The chain has TRBV29-1 and TRBJ1-2, with 8 bases that match TRBD1. The CDR3 totals 12 residues. Germline V gene lookup returns CDR1 SQVTM and CDR2 ANQGSEA. Unmatched junction bases numbered 1, after V lost 4 bases and J lost 3 bases. CDR3 coding DNA: TGCAGCGTTGTGGACAGGGACTATGGCTACACCTTC. Its protein product is CSVVDRDYGYTF.

The CDR3 sequence: CASSHEGVGYTF. CDR3 in DNA: TGTGCCAGCAGCCACGAGGGGGTTGGCTACACCTTC. The chain is built from TRBV9 and TRBJ1-2; TRBD1 might be the D (6 bases). CDR3 length: 12 residues. V was cut by 4 bases and J by 7 bases, with 11 bases left in between. The V gene's germline CDR1 is SGDLS and CDR2 YYNGEE.

This clonotype was observed many times. This chain uses TRBV29-1 with TRBJ2-1; D call uncertain. This CDR3 contains 11 residues. Looked up from germline, CDR1 is SQVTM and CDR2 is ANQGSEA. Trimming shortened V by 2 bases and J by 4 bases, and 3 bases separated the two germline ends. CDR3 DNA sequence: TGCAGCGTTGAACTTTACAATGAGCAGTTCTTC. Translation: CSVELYNEQFF.

This clonotype was counted once. The CDR3 nucleotides read TGTGCCACCAGCCGAGCGGGAGGGCCGAAGGACGAGCAGTTCTTC. Its protein is CATSRAGGPKDEQFF. This sequence joins TRBV24-1 and TRBJ2-1; 10 nucleotides match TRBD2. J lost 10 bases, V lost 7 bases, and 12 bases had no gene match. The CDR3 has 15 residues. Germline loops: CDR1 KGHDR, CDR2 SFDVKD.

The V and J genes are TRBV6-6 and TRBJ2-7; tentatively, D is TRBD2 (5 bases). Between the trimmed V and J ends, which lost 6 bases and 7 bases, there was a span of 16 bases. CDR1 and CDR2 (germline): MNHNY, SVGAGI (reference sequence). The CDR3 spans 13 residues. In DNA form, the CDR3 reads TGTGCCAGCAGGGCGACTAATCTCAAGGAGCAGTACTTC. Encoded protein: CASRATNLKEQYF.

This clonotype showed up just a few times. The J gene is TRBJ1-4, the V gene TRBV11-2; D is unresolved. The CDR3 covers 14 residues. Trimming removed 6 bases from V and 3 bases from J, with 11 bases in between. From germline, CDR1 is SGHAT and CDR2 FQNNGV. CDR3 DNA sequence: TGTGCCAGCAGTAGGAGGTTTTCTAATGAAAAACTGTTTTTT. Translating gives CASSRRFSNEKLFF.

A few counts support this clonotype. This chain links TRBV9 with TRBJ2-5, with D perhaps matching TRBD2 (6 bases). Trimming pared 4 bases from V and 2 bases from J, leaving 15 bases between. Germline lookup yields CDR1 SGDLS and CDR2 YYNGEE. CDR3 length: 15 residues. CDR3 nucleotide sequence: TGTGCCAGCAGCATATTGGGGGGATATCAAGAGACCCAGTACTTC. Translation: CASSILGGYQETQYF.

In this sample, this clonotype turned up a few times. This rearrangement joins TRBV7-9 to TRBJ2-3, with TRBD2 matching 13 bases. The CDR3 covers 17 residues. J gave up 2 bases and V 5 bases, and 7 bases lay outside the gene matches. Germline CDR1 is SEHNR and CDR2 is FQNEAQ (reference sequence). In nucleotides, the CDR3 is TGTGCCAGCAGCCCCCCGGGACTAGCGGGATTCACAGATACGCAGTATTTT. It specifies CASSPPGLAGFTDTQYF.

There are a few counts of this clonotype. The chain links TRBV10-3 to TRBJ2-5; weak D call: TRBD1 (6 bases). V was trimmed by 8 bases and J by 2 bases, leaving 9 bases between them. Germline CDR1 and CDR2: ENHRY and SYGVKD. The CDR3 extends over 12 amino acids. The DNA of the CDR3 is TGTGCCATCGCCCAGGGGCAAGAGACCCAGTACTTC. This encodes CAIAQGQETQYF.

This clonotype was detected many times. The chain is built from TRBV10-1 and TRBJ2-1, with a tentative D call TRBD2 (5 bases). Germline lookup yields CDR1 WNHNN and CDR2 SYGVQD (reference sequence). The length of the CDR3 is 15 residues. Between the trimmed V and J ends, which lost 7 bases and 0 bases, there was a span of 13 bases. CDR3 nucleotides: TGCGCCAGCACCGAGGGCCACAGCTCCTACAATGAGCAGTTCTTC. Protein sequence: CASTEGHSSYNEQFF.

Concerning this clonotype: The junction departs from germline at one end; a sequencing error may be responsible. The chain joins TRBV2 to TRBJ1-2, with D tentatively TRBD1 (5 bases). The CDR3 has 13 amino acids. Per the germline V gene, CDR1 is SNHLY and CDR2 is FYNNEI. This CDR3 reads CASNYQGYYGHTF. CDR3 nucleotide sequence: TGTGCCAGCAATTACCAGGGTTACTATGGCCACACCTTC.

This clonotype occurred a few times. The chain couples TRBV6-5 to TRBJ2-7; 13 bases agree with TRBD2. With V trimmed by 0 bases and J by 1 base, 6 bases remained unmatched. CDR3 size: 18 residues. Per germline, CDR1 MNHEY and CDR2 SVGAGI. The CDR3 DNA follows: TGTGCCAGCAGTTACTCCCCGGGACTAGCGGGACGTTCCTACGAGCAGTACTTC. Amino acid sequence: CASSYSPGLAGRSYEQYF.

The V call is TRBV27, the J call TRBJ2-1; 15 nucleotides align to TRBD2. CDR1 is MNHEY, CDR2 SMNVEV, per germline (reference sequence). CDR3 size: 17 residues. The ends lost 8 bases at V and 5 bases at J; junction bases unmatched: 10. Written as DNA, the CDR3 is TGTGCCAGCGATCCAGGGACTAGCGGGAGGATTAACAATGAGCAGTTCTTC. Its protein is CASDPGTSGRINNEQFF.

Remarks on this clonotype: This may come from a read error, since a much larger clone is one base off. The rearrangement uses TRBV7-6 and TRBJ2-5; 8 bases align to TRBD2. The CDR3 extends over 17 amino acids. Germline V gene sequence: CDR1 SGHVS, CDR2 FNYEAQ. CDR3 sequence (DNA): TGTGCCAGCAGCTTAGAAGAGCAACTAGCGGATCAAGGGACCCAGTACTTC. This translates into CASSLEEQLADQGTQYF. The variable domain in full, completed from reference TRBV7-6 and TRBJ2-5, reads GAGVSQSPRYKVTKRGQDVALRCDPISGHVSLYWYRQALGQGPEFLTYFNYEAQQDKSGLPNDRFSAERPEGSISTLTIQRTEQRDSAMYRCASSLEEQLADQGTQYFGPGTRLLVL.

The gene calls are TRBV9 and TRBJ1-2; D not resolved. Germline V gene sequence: CDR1 SGDLS, CDR2 YYNGEE. The CDR3 extends over 15 amino acids. V gave up 5 bases and J gave up 1 base, with 15 bases separating them. In nucleotides, the CDR3 is TGTGCCAGCAGGTTGCCCAGCGGTATTAACTATGGCTACACCTTC. This sequence encodes CASRLPSGINYGYTF.

The table lists this clonotype with a few counts. The chain recombines TRBV10-3 with TRBJ2-3; the match to TRBD2 covers 12 bases. Trimming cost V 6 bases and J 4 bases; bases outside gene matches: 11. Germline V gene sequence: CDR1 ENHRY, CDR2 SYGVKD. The CDR3 extends over 17 amino acids. In nucleotides, the CDR3 is TGTGCCATCAGCACTGGACTGACTAGCGGGAGTTCAGATACGCAGTATTTT. It translates to CAISTGLTSGSSDTQYF.

This clonotype was detected only a few times. One junction end does not reproduce the germline sequence, and a read error may be involved. The V gene is TRBV10-3, the J gene TRBJ2-1, with D perhaps matching TRBD1 (6 bases). This CDR3 is 13 amino acids long. The V gene's germline CDR1 is ENHRY and CDR2 SYGVKD. The DNA of the CDR3 is TGTACCATCAGTGCTACAGGGCCCAATGAGCAGTTCTTC. It encodes CTISATGPNEQFF.

This clonotype has a count of ten or more. The J gene is TRBJ2-1, the V gene TRBV10-3, with TRBD2 identical over 10 bases. The CDR3 extends over 15 amino acids. CDR1 and CDR2 from the germline V gene are ENHRY and SYGVKD. Trimming removed 0 bases from V and 10 bases from J; junction bases left unmatched: 6. The CDR3 region has the DNA TGTGCCATCAGTGAGTCTTCTAGCGGGAGAGACGAGCAGTTCTTC. Translating gives CAISESSSGRDEQFF.

This clonotype was detected ten times or more. The chain links TRBV20-1 to TRBJ2-2; D is uncertain. The CDR3 spans 14 residues. CDR1 is DFQATT and CDR2 is SNEGSKA in the germline V gene (reference sequence). Trimming took 0 bases from V and 4 from J, leaving 9 bases between them. The CDR3 reads CSARDPPITGELFF. CDR3 coding DNA: TGCAGTGCTAGAGATCCCCCCATCACCGGGGAGCTGTTTTTT.